This T cell receptor (beta chain) came from a study of T-cell reconstitution after alpha-beta-depleted transplantation in children. Findings and limits, study-wide: Alpha-beta T cells present about two months after transplant were reported to originate from several hundred expanded graft clones. In some patients, recipient T cells and intrathymic progenitors surviving conditioning explained high day-60 diversity. T cells produced anew were the main source of T-cell counts and diversity one year after transplant.

This clonotype was seen ten or more times. As yet, its antigen is unknown. Per the germline V gene, CDR1 is MGHRA and CDR2 is YSYEKL. The CDR3 consists of 16 residues. J lost 7 bases, V lost 4 bases, and 8 bases had no gene match. TCRbeta library preparation incorporated unique molecular identifiers. TCRdb fed the PCR reads into MiXCR, producing one record per CDR3 protein. The sample lists approximately 170,000 distinct CDR3 sequences, around 10% occurring once. The source of this sequence is a boy aged 2 to 10 with acute myeloid leukemia, due to receive a stem cell transplant. This chain links TRBV4-1 with TRBJ2-2; 11 bases agree with TRBD1. This material consisted of PBMCs, taken before TCRalphabeta/CD19-depleted stem cell transplant. CDR3 protein: CASSLGQGAVGGELFF. The CDR3 DNA reads TGCGCCAGCAGCCTTGGACAGGGGGCCGTCGGCGGGGAGCTGTTTTTT.